The rows below give T cell receptor beta chains drawn from one sample of a study of early T cells in non-severe SARS-CoV-2 infection. TCRdb analysed the 5' RACE reads with MiXCR anew, one entry per CDR3 protein. The data contain some 61,000 distinct CDR3 sequences, about 12% of them singletons. The sequenced sample was whole blood. These receptors originate from an adult who was a healthcare worker with PCR-confirmed SARS-CoV-2 infection or an uninfected control (not recorded which). Both conserved end residues are trimmed from each CDR3.

V gene: TRBV5-1; J gene: TRBJ2-1; CDR3 protein: ASRGANSNNEQF
V gene: TRBV9; J gene: TRBJ2-1; CDR3 protein: ASSETMSSYNEQF
V gene: TRBV7-2; J gene: TRBJ2-7; CDR3 protein: ASSYGGDSYEQY
V gene: TRBV6-2/TRBV6-3; J gene: TRBJ2-7; CDR3 protein: ASSYGGTLYEQY
V gene: TRBV10-3; J gene: TRBJ2-5; CDR3 protein: AISEPRQGNPSGTQY
V gene: TRBV20-1; J gene: TRBJ2-3; CDR3 protein: SAPGVGTQY
V gene: TRBV10-3; J gene: TRBJ1-1; CDR3 protein: AITWGGENTEAF
V gene: TRBV11-2; J gene: TRBJ2-1; CDR3 protein: ASSYRSLRDRGNEQF
V gene: TRBV9; J gene: TRBJ2-7; CDR3 protein: ASSPGTKYEQY
V gene: TRBV11-2; J gene: TRBJ2-7; CDR3 protein: ASSSLRGRSYEQY
V gene: TRBV29-1; J gene: TRBJ2-7; CDR3 protein: SVERTGGYEQY
V gene: TRBV28; J gene: TRBJ1-1; CDR3 protein: ASSFSTPYDRAGHTEAF
V gene: TRBV29-1; J gene: TRBJ1-1; CDR3 protein: SVEELGQGNPEAF
V gene: TRBV7-2; J gene: TRBJ2-7; CDR3 protein: ASSLLTGGYEQY
V gene: TRBV18; J gene: TRBJ2-1; CDR3 protein: ASSPREGSYNEQF
V gene: TRBV13; J gene: TRBJ2-5; CDR3 protein: ASSLGLALLGTQY
V gene: TRBV29-1; J gene: TRBJ2-3; CDR3 protein: SVGIGGSRTDTQY
V gene: TRBV5-1; J gene: TRBJ2-7; CDR3 protein: ASSLPGQSYEQY
V gene: TRBV27; J gene: TRBJ2-1; CDR3 protein: ASSLDRGHVGEQF
V gene: TRBV6-6; J gene: TRBJ1-4; CDR3 protein: ASSQKWDEKLF
V gene: TRBV20-1; J gene: TRBJ1-4; CDR3 protein: SARDQRGVATNEKLF
V gene: TRBV28; J gene: TRBJ2-1; CDR3 protein: ASMGEGGSNEQF
V gene: TRBV6-1; J gene: TRBJ2-3; CDR3 protein: ASSVAGDTQY
V gene: TRBV7-8; J gene: TRBJ2-7; CDR3 protein: ASSGTRLTYEQY
V gene: TRBV3-1; J gene: TRBJ2-1; CDR3 protein: ASSHTGTSGLRASYNEQF
V gene: TRBV20-1; J gene: TRBJ1-1; CDR3 protein: SARGGQGNTEAF
V gene: TRBV29-1; J gene: TRBJ2-2; CDR3 protein: SVEDQRGTGELF
V gene: TRBV28; J gene: TRBJ1-1; CDR3 protein: ASSGNTEAF
V gene: TRBV29-1; J gene: TRBJ1-5; CDR3 protein: SVAISSNQPQH